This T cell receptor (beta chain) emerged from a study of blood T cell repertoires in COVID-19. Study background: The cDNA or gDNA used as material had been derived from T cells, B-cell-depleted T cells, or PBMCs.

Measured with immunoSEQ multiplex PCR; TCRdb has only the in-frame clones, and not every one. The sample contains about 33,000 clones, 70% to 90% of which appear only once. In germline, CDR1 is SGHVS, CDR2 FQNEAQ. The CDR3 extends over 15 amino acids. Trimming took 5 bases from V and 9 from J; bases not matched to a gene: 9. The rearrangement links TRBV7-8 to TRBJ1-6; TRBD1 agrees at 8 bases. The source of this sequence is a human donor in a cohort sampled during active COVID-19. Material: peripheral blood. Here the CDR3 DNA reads TGTGCCAGCAGCGAGACAGGGGTTAGTATTTCACCCCTCCACTTT. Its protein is CASSETGVSISPLHF.